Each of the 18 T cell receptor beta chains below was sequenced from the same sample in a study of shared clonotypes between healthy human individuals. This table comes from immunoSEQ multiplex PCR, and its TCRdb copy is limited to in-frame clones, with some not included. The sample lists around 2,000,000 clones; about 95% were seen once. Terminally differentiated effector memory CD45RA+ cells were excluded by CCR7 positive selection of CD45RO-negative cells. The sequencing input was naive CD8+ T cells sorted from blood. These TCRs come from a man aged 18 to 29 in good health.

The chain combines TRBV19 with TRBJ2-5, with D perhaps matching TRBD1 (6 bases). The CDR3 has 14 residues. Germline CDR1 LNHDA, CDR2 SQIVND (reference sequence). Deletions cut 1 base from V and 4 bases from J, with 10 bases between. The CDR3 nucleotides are TGTGCCAGTAGTATAGGAGCAGGGGTAGAGACCCAGTACTTC. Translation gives CASSIGAGVETQYF.

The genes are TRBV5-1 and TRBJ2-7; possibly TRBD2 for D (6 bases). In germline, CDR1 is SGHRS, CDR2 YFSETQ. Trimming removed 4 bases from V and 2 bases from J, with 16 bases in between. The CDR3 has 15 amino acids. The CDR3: CASSLVAGQAYEQYF. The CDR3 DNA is TGCGCCAGCAGCCTGGTGGCGGGGCAGGCCTACGAGCAGTACTTC.

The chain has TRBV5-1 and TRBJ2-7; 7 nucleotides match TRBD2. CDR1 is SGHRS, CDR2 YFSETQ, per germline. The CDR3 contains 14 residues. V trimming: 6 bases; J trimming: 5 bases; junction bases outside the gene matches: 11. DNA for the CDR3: TGCGCCAGCACCGAAGCGGGATTTTTCAACGAGCAGTACTTC. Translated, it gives CASTEAGFFNEQYF. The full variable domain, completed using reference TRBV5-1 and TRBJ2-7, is KAGVTQTPRYLIKTRGQQVTLSCSPISGHRSVSWYQQTPGQGLQFLFEYFSETQRNKGNFPGRFSGRQFSNSRSEMNVSTLELGDSALYLCASTEAGFFNEQYFGPGTRLTVT.

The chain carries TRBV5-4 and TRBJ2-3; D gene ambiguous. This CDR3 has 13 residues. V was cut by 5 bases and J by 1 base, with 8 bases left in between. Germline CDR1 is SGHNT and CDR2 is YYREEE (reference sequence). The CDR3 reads CASSYAGTDTQYF. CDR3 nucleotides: TGTGCCAGCAGTTATGCGGGCACAGATACGCAGTATTTT.

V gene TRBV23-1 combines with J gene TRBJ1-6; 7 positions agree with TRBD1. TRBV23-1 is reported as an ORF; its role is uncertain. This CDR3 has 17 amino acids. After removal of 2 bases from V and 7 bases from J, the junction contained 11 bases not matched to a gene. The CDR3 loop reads CASSQVQGEGENSPLHF. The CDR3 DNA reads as TGCGCCAGCAGTCAAGTCCAGGGGGAAGGGGAAAATTCACCCCTCCACTTT.

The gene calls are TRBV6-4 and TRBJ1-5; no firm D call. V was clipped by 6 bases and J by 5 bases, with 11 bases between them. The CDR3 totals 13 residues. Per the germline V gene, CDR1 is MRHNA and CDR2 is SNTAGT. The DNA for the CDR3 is TGTGCCAGCAGGATTAAGGCAGATCAGCCCCAGCATTTT. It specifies CASRIKADQPQHF.

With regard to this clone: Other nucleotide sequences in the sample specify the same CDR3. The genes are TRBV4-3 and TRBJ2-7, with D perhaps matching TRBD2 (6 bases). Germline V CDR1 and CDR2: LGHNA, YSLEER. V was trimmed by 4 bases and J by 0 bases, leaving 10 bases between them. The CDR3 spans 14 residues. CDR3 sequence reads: CASSLGGSSYEQYF. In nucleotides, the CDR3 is TGCGCCAGCAGCCTCGGGGGAAGCTCCTACGAGCAGTACTTC.

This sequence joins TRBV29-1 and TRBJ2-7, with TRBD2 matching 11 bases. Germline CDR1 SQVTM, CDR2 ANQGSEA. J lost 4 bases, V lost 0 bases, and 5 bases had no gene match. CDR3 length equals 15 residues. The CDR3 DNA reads TGCAGCGTTGAAGAACTAGCGGGAGTTGAGTACGAGCAGTACTTC. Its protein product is CSVEELAGVEYEQYF.

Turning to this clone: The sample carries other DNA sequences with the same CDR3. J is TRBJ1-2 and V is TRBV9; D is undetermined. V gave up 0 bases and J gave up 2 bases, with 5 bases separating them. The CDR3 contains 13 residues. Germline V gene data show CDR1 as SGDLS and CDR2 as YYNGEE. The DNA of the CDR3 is TGTGCCAGCAGCGTAGGCGGGAACTATGGCTACACCTTC. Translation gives CASSVGGNYGYTF.

CDR3 protein: CASSESDDQRFF. CDR3 coding DNA: TGCGCCAGCAGTGAGTCCGACGACCAGAGGTTCTTC. This chain links TRBV10-1 with TRBJ2-1, with unresolved D. This CDR3 has 12 amino acids. Germline lookup yields CDR1 WNHNN and CDR2 SYGVQD (reference sequence). V was trimmed by 0 bases and J by 15 bases, leaving 12 bases between them.

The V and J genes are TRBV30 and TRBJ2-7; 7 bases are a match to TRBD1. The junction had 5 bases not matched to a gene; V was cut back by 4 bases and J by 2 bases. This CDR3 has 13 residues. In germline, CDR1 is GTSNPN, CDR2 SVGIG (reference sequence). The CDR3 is CAWTAGTAYEQYF. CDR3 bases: TGTGCCTGGACCGCCGGGACAGCCTACGAGCAGTACTTC.

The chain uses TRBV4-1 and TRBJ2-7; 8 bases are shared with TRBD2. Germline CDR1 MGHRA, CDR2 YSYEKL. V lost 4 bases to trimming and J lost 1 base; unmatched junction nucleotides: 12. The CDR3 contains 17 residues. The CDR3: CASSLTRGGTGSYEQYF. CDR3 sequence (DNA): TGCGCCAGCAGCCTTACCCGGGGGGGTACAGGATCCTACGAGCAGTACTTC.

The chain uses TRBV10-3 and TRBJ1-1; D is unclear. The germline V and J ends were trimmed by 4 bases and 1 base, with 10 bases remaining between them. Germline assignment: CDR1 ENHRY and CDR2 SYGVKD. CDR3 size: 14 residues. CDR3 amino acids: CAISGWPTNTEAFF. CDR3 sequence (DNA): TGTGCCATCAGTGGGTGGCCGACGAACACTGAAGCTTTCTTT.

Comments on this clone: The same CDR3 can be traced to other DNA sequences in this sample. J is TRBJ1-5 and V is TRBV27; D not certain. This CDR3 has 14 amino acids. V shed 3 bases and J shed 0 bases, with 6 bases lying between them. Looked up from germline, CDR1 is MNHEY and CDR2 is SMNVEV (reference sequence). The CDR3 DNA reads TGTGCCAGCAGTTTCGGGGTTAGCAATCAGCCCCAGCATTTT. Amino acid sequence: CASSFGVSNQPQHF.

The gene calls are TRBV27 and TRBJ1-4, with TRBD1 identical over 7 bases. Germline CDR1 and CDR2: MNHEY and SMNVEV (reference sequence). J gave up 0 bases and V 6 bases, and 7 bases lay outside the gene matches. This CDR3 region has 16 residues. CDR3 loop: CASSETGTATNEKLFF. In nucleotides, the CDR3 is TGTGCCAGCAGCGAGACAGGGACCGCAACTAATGAAAAACTGTTTTTT.

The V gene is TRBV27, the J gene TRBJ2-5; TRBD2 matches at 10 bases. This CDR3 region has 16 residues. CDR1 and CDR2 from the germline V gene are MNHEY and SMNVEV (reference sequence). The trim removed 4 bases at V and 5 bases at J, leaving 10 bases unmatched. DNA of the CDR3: TGTGCCAGCAGTTCCAGATCCAGCGGGAGGGTTGAGACCCAGTACTTC. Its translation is CASSSRSSGRVETQYF.

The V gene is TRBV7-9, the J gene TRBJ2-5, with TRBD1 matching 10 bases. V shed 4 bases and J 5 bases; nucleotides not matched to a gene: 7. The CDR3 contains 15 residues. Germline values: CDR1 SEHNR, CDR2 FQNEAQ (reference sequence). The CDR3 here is CASSSVGTGEETQYF. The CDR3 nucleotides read TGTGCCAGCAGCTCCGTCGGGACAGGGGAGGAGACCCAGTACTTC. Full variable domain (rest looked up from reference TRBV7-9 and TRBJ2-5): DTGVSQNPRHKITKRGQNVTFRCDPISEHNRLYWYRQTLGQGPEFLTYFQNEAQLEKSRLLSDRFSAERPKGSFSTLEIQRTEQGDSAMYLCASSSVGTGEETQYFGPGTRLLVL.

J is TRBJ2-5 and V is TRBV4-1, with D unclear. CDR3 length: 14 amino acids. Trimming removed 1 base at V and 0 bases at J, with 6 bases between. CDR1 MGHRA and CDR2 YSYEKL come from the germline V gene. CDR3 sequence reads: CASSQGKYQETQYF. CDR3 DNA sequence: TGCGCCAGCAGCCAAGGGAAGTACCAAGAGACCCAGTACTTC.